Here is one TCR beta chain with its context. There is no known antigen for this receptor. No quality values exist for individual bases; no much larger clone is one base distant. The germline V gene specifies MDHEN as CDR1 and SYDVKM as CDR2. The CDR3, cysteine through phenylalanine, is 14 amino acids long. The DNA shown is the 42-base CDR3, in frame from base 1. Ends trimmed: V by 6 bases, J by 8 bases; bases unmatched to a gene: 10. The roughly 39 donors, aged roughly 6 to 95 years, were systemically healthy Caucasian individuals from Russia. Ten milliliters of peripheral blood were drawn from each donor into EDTA-treated Vacutainer tubes. Ficoll-Paque density-gradient centrifugation was used to isolate PBMCs, with at least 7 million per sample. Trizol reagent was used to extract total RNA from PBMCs, with at least 5.5 micrograms per sample. For every donor, flow cytometry on a PBMC aliquot measured the percentage of naive CD45RAhigh/CD27high T cells.

This entry comes from a study of blood T cells in healthy people across ages (dated by TCRdb to between 2014 and 2016). In the study overall: In model experiments, roughly one uniquely barcoded TCR beta cDNA molecule per two T cells was captured by template switching. To avoid experimental bias, donors of different ages were randomly spread across the sequencing lanes. Donors were grouped into four age groups: young (average approximately 16 years), middle-aged (less than 40), aged (about 59) and long-lived (approximately 75). Using deep sequencing normalized with unique cDNA molecular identifiers, the study measured how TCR beta repertoire diversity changes with age. Using the same blood draw, the study looked at two additional independent replicas of 1 million unique cDNA reads for two donors, one aged 18 to 30 and the other aged 80 or older.

The library was obtained by 5' RACE. A second PCR of roughly 7 to 12 cycles was run with a J-beta primer mix and a sample-barcoded 5' primer. A unique molecular identifier was introduced onto each TCR beta cDNA molecule by a template-switch 5' adaptor carrying 12 random nucleotides. At least 2.5 million CDR3-containing paired-end reads were obtained from each sample. The Mint cDNA synthesis kit, primed by a TRBC-specific oligonucleotide, was used to synthesize first-strand cDNA from all RNA. Following uracil-DNA glycosylase treatment, all cDNA underwent a first 18-cycle PCR with the universal primers M1SS and BC2_uni_R. As for how the authors treated the data: For normalization, 1 million high-quality reads were randomly selected from each sample, with every read carrying a distinct molecular identifier. Reads sharing molecular identifiers were discarded rather than binned into consensus sequences. CDR3 identification, clonotype clustering and error correction used MiTCR with a Q25 quality threshold and the strictest error-elimination algorithm. A nonparametric unseen species model using Euler transformation provided a lower-bound estimate of total TCR beta diversity. Through fastp at Q25 and MiXCR, TCRdb rebuilt clones from the public reads, retaining in-frame beta chains. All rows with the same CDR3 protein become a single entry with the most common DNA and genes. TCRdb, not the authors, supplied the V and J calls. Across this sample there are 1.5 million to 2 million distinct CDR3 sequences, with about two fifths seen only once. The top ten constitute about 21% of the sample.

General conclusions and limits of the study: Observed TCR beta diversity per million T cells fell roughly linearly with age, and a significant reduction was already apparent by age roughly 41. Because the CMV infection status of the donors was unknown, age-related changes in expanded clonotypes may potentially have been confounded. There was a strong correlation between observed TCR beta diversity and the percentage of naive T cells measured by flow cytometry. Conclusive comparison of naive and antigen-experienced compartments was prevented by the profiling of bulk unsorted PBMCs. Compared with the aged group, the long-lived group had more naive CD4+ T cells, fewer expanded clones and increased TCR diversity, suggesting age selection. Estimates of total diversity based on one million sequenced T cells were considered lower bounds and underestimates.

This chain is built from TRBV28 and TRBJ2-1; TRBD1 agrees with 7 junctional bases. The sequence was obtained from a human donor in good health. The sample consisted of blood. The sequenced DNA: TGTGCCAGCAGCCGACAGGGTTACGTGGATGAGCAGTTCTTC. Its protein is CASSRQGYVDEQFF.